The rows below give T cell receptor beta chains drawn from one sample of a study of blood T cell repertoires in COVID-19. The method was immunoSEQ multiplex PCR; TCRdb's version includes in-frame clones alone and lacks a portion of them. In the table there are about 440,000 clones, roughly 91% of which are singletons. The source material was peripheral blood. The source is a woman aged 30 to 39 with acute or convalescent COVID-19. Both conserved end residues are trimmed from each CDR3.

j_call v_call cdr3_aa
TRBJ2-7 TRBV19 ASSFARDRVYEQY
TRBJ2-7 TRBV28 ASSLGGGRYEQY
TRBJ1-2 TRBV30 AWRSWGQDNYT
TRBJ2-5 TRBV19 ASSRTGETQETQY
TRBJ2-1 TRBV10-3 AIRDARVGSYNEQF
TRBJ1-2 TRBV6-1 ASSEGYRGSSALYGYT
TRBJ2-2 TRBV9 ASSVESGTGELF
TRBJ1-2 TRBV5-1 ASSISGGEVNYGYT
TRBJ2-1 TRBV19 ASSIDLYGQEF
TRBJ2-6 TRBV6-6 ASSTTRSSGANVLT
TRBJ1-5 TRBV19 ASSIGTAWVKPQH
TRBJ2-7 TRBV7-8 ASSLAGSSYEQY
TRBJ2-3 TRBV3-1/TRBV3-2 ASSQVAVRGDTQY
TRBJ1-6 TRBV12-3/TRBV12-4 ASGTGKSPLH
TRBJ1-1 TRBV4-2 ASSVQGVNTEAF
TRBJ2-1 TRBV18 ASSPSSGGLSYNEQF
TRBJ2-7 TRBV7-6 ASSLVGGKETYEQY
TRBJ1-1 TRBV7-8 ASSLAVGGAGEAF
TRBJ1-3 TRBV2 ATKDRISGNTIY
TRBJ1-1 TRBV7-9 ASRDGQGIMNTEAF
TRBJ1-5 TRBV6-1 ASSDNRGDQPQH
TRBJ2-5 TRBV5-1 ASSALGTAETQY
TRBJ2-7 TRBV9 ASSSTGGINEQY
TRBJ2-3 TRBV5-1 ASSWGSGVYTDTQY
TRBJ2-3 TRBV29-1 SVEEEGIDTQY
TRBJ1-6 TRBV28 ASSLYDRGASPLH
TRBJ2-5 TRBV10-3 AIRPEDGRETQY
TRBJ2-5 TRBV6-5 ASSYGQARGTQY
TRBJ1-4 TRBV18 ASSPGQGNEKLF
TRBJ1-2 TRBV27 ASSLRGTVYGYT